This T cell receptor beta chain was sequenced during a study of blood T cells in healthy people across ages. Study-wide results and caveats: With unsorted PBMCs, a conclusive comparison of naive versus antigen-experienced cells was not possible. Estimated diversity across one million T cells was deemed an underestimate.

CDR3 length: 12 residues. Germline lookup yields CDR1 MNHEY and CDR2 SMNVEV (reference sequence). The V and J ends lost 7 bases and 1 base respectively, with 8 bases between them. To note about this clonotype: The antigen is not known.

Combining a sample-barcoded 5' primer with a J-beta primer mix, a second PCR ran for roughly 7 to 12 cycles. Every single cDNA molecule received a tag from a template-switch adaptor with 12 random nucleotides. Every individual sample yielded 3 million or more paired-end reads (each containing CDR3). TCRdb processed the 5' RACE reads anew with MiXCR; each CDR3 protein has one entry. There are about 1 million distinct CDR3 sequences in the sample; 45% occur only once, and over 15% lies in the top ten. The rearrangement links TRBV27 to TRBJ2-7; maybe TRBD2 (5 bases). The sequenced material came from blood. This sequence was found in a woman between 55 and 75 years old in good health. CDR3 sequence: CASMTKSYEQYF. DNA of the CDR3: TGTGCCAGCATGACTAAATCCTACGAGCAGTACTTC.